This record concerns one T cell receptor beta chain sequence. This sample is part of a study of blood T cell repertoires in COVID-19. The method was immunoSEQ multiplex PCR; TCRdb's version includes in-frame clones alone and lacks a portion of them. This table holds roughly 290,000 clones, around 90% found once. The trim removed 5 bases at V and 4 bases at J, leaving 6 bases unmatched. CDR3 size: 14 residues. Germline V CDR1 and CDR2: SNHLY, FYNNEI. The sequenced sample was PBMCs or T cells enriched from blood (not recorded which). V and J are TRBV2 and TRBJ2-3; 7 bases map to TRBD1. This TCR was recovered from a woman in her forties who had recovered from COVID-19. The DNA of the CDR3 is TGTGCCAGCAGTCCCCTCACAGGGGCAGATACGCAGTATTTT. It translates to CASSPLTGADTQYF.